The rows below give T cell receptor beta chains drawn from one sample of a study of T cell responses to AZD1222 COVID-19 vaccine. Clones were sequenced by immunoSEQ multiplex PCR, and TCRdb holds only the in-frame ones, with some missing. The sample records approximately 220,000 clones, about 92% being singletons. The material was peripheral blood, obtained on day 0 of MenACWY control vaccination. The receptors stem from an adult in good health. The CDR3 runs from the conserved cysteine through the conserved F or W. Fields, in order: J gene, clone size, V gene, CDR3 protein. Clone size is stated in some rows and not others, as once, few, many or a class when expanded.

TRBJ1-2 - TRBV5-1 CASSLALGRTNYGYTF
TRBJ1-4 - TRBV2 CASSSPTGNEKLFF
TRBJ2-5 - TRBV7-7 CASSLAGAGETQYF
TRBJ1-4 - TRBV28 CASNWDREGEKLFF
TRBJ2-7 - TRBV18 CASSPNRVSSYEQYF
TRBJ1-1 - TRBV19 CASSPQGIEAFF
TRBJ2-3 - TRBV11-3 CASSYASDTYTTDTQYF
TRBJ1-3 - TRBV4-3 CASSQGLGRDAGNTIYF
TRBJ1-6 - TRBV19 CASTGGTNSPLHF
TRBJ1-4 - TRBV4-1 CASSQEGTGIKEKLFF
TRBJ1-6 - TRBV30 CAWRPPGTDNSPLHF
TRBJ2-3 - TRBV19 CASSLGGGTDTQYF
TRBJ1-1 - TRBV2 CASILQGAVAFF
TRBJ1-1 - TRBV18 CASSLTVNTEAFF
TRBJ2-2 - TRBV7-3 CASSTQGGELFF
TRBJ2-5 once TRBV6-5 CASSRTGKETQYF
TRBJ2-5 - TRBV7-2 CASSRQGTSSGSETQYF
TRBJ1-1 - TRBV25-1 CASNDRGHNTEAFF
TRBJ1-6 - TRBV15 CATSRDKGLISPLHF
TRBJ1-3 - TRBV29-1 CSVGQVSGNTIYF
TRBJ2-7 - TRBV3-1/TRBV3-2 CASSQGPGRYEQYF
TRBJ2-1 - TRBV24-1 CATSAALGSRGEQFF
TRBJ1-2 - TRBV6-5 CASSYRDRHYGYTF
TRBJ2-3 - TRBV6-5 CASMWPTDTQYF
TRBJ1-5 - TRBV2 CASSAGHSNQPQHF
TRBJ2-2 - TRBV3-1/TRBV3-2 CASSQDKGIGELFF
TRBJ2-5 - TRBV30 CAWSLWGYQETQYF
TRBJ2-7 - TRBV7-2 CASSPTTPGEQYF
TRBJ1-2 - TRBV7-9 CASSSLDYGYTF
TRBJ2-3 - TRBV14 CASSHGKLLHTDTQYF
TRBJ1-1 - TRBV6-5 CASSYSSGTQAFF
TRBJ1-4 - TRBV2 CASRLTGANEKLFF
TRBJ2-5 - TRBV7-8 CASSLGTGETQYF
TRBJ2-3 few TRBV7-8 CASSLGGYSSDTQYF
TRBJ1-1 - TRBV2 CARGENPRTENTEAFF
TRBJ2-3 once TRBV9 CASSVEGQDTDTQYF
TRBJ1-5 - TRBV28 CASSSGQGAGNQPQHF
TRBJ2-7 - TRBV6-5 CASSSDKAYEQYF
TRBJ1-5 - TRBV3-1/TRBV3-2 CASSQDVGNQPQHF
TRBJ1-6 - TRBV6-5 CASSRTSYNSPLHF
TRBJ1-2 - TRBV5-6 CASSLGGNYGYTF
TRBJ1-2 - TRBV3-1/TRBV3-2 CASSQEGNRGSVGYTF
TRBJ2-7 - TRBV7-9 CASAGYEQYF
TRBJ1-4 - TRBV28 CASNLQGGHEKLFF
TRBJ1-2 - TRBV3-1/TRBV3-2 CASSQEFVPGGSDYGYTF
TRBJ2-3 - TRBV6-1 CASSDHSPNTDTQYF
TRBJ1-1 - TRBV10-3 CAISEVGGNTEAFF
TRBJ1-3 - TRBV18 CASSPGQGNTIYF
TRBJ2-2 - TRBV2 CASCLMGTGELFF
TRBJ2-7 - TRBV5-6 CASSYLRGEQYF
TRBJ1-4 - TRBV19 CASRRGGHGEKLFF
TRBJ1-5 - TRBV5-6 CASRIGTGVQPQHF
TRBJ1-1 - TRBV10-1 CASSDGPGYTEAFF
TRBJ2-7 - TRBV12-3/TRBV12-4 CASSLMAGEQYF
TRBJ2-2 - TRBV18 CASSPPNPLPYTGELFF
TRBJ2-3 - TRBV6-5 CASSYSTSPDTQYF
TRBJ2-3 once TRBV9 CASSPLEGGSRDTQYF